The rows below give T cell receptor beta chains drawn from one sample of a study of blood T cells in healthy people across ages. One entry per CDR3 protein results from TCRdb running MiXCR on the 5' RACE reads. The sample yields over 1,300,000 distinct CDR3 sequences, 59% seen once. The sequencing input was blood. All receptors come from a man aged 18 to 30 in good health. CDR3s include the opening cysteine and the closing phenylalanine or tryptophan. D genes are given only for firm matches. The listing skips clone size in some rows; elsewhere it reads once, few, many or a size class.

v_call,j_call,clone_size,d_call,cdr3_nt,cdr3_aa
TRBV6-1,TRBJ2-5,-,-,TGTGCCAGCAGATTGGGAGTAGGGTCAGTTCAAGAGACCCAGTACTTC,CASRLGVGSVQETQYF
TRBV29-1,TRBJ2-5,few,TRBD2,TGCAGCGCGGCCAGGGCGGGGCGGGAGCAGTACTTC,CSAARAGREQYF
TRBV29-1,TRBJ2-6,-,TRBD2,TGCAGCGTTGACGATAGCGGGAGAGTATCTGGGGCCAACGTCCTGACTTTC,CSVDDSGRVSGANVLTF
TRBV6-1,TRBJ2-1,-,TRBD2,TGTGCCAGCAGCCCCGAAACTCCGGGACTAGTGTTTGGTGAGCAGTTCTTC,CASSPETPGLVFGEQFF
TRBV7-6,TRBJ2-7,-,-,TGTGCCAGCAGGCCCCTTCCCGGGGTTTCCTACGAGCAGTACTTC,CASRPLPGVSYEQYF
TRBV20-1,TRBJ2-3,-,-,TGCAGTGCAGAGGGGTGGCTAGGGGGCACAGATACGCAGTATTTT,CSAEGWLGGTDTQYF
TRBV29-1,TRBJ1-1,-,-,TGCAGCGTTGAGACCAGGGTAAATACGGGTACTGAAGCTTTCTTT,CSVETRVNTGTEAFF
TRBV4-3,TRBJ2-7,few,TRBD1,TGCGCCAGCAGCCAAGATCGGGATCGGGGGACAGGGTGGCGCGAGCAGTACTTC,CASSQDRDRGTGWREQYF
TRBV5-6,TRBJ1-2,-,-,TGTGCCAGCAGCTTGGCCGGGATGGGTTTGAACACCTTC,CASSLAGMGLNTF
TRBV4-1,TRBJ2-1,-,-,TGCGTCAGCAGCCAAGATTCGGGTGCTAATGAGCAGTTCTTC,CVSSQDSGANEQFF
TRBV5-1,TRBJ2-3,-,-,TGCGCCAGCAGCTTTGAAGGTGACAGGGATACGCAGTATTTT,CASSFEGDRDTQYF
TRBV4-1,TRBJ1-6,-,-,TGCGCCAGCAGCCGCCCAGGGAGTCTCCACTTT,CASSRPGSLHF
TRBV29-1,TRBJ1-1,few,-,TGCAGCGTTGAAACAGGGCACACTGAAGCTTTCTTT,CSVETGHTEAFF
TRBV2,TRBJ1-2,-,-,TGTGCCAGCAGGGACGGCCAGTATGGCTACACCTTC,CASRDGQYGYTF
TRBV9,TRBJ2-1,-,TRBD2,TGTGCCAGCAGCCAGACTAGCGGGAGCCACGATGAGCAGTTCTTC,CASSQTSGSHDEQFF
TRBV12-3/TRBV12-4,TRBJ2-7,-,-,TGTGCCAGCAGTTTGCCCGGATTCTCCTACGAGCAGTACTTC,CASSLPGFSYEQYF
TRBV12-3/TRBV12-4,TRBJ1-3,-,-,TGTGCCACTTCATCTGGAAACACCATATATTTT,CATSSGNTIYF
TRBV7-2,TRBJ2-5,-,TRBD2,TGTGCCAGCAGCTTAGTAGGACTAGCGGGGGGGCAAGAGACCCAGTACTTC,CASSLVGLAGGQETQYF
TRBV2,TRBJ2-5,-,TRBD1,TGTGCCAGCAGCGAGACTACAGGGGGCCCAGAGACCCAGTACTTC,CASSETTGGPETQYF
TRBV20-1,TRBJ2-7,-,TRBD2,TGCAGTGCCCCGGGACTAGACTCCTACGAGCAGTACTTC,CSAPGLDSYEQYF
TRBV7-9,TRBJ2-7,once,TRBD2,TGTGCCAGCAGCTCTAGGGGCCGGGAGGAGGGAGAGCAGTACTTC,CASSSRGREEGEQYF
TRBV11-2,TRBJ2-7,-,-,TGTGCCAGCAGCTCCCCTCAAAATGCCTACGAGCAGTACTTC,CASSSPQNAYEQYF
TRBV15,TRBJ2-4,few,TRBD2,TGTGCCACCAGCAGTCTAGCGGGAACTCGGGAGCAGTACTTC,CATSSLAGTREQYF
TRBV5-1,TRBJ2-6,once,-,TGCGCCAGCAGCTTGGGGACAGGACCGGGGGGTCTCTCTGGGGCCAACGTCCTGACTTTC,CASSLGTGPGGLSGANVLTF